This entry concerns a single T cell receptor (beta chain). It has no known antigen specificity. No base qualities exist here, and no much larger clone lies one base off it. These data come from a study of T-cell reconstitution after alpha-beta-depleted transplantation in children (dated by TCRdb to about 2016). With respect to the entire study: The study quantitatively tracked T-cell immune reconstitution after TCRalphabeta/CD19-depleted allogeneic hematopoietic cell transplantation in children using TCR repertoire profiling. General conclusions and limits of the study: About two months after transplant, the apparently early recovery of alphabetaT-cell counts reportedly depended on just several hundred clones that had expanded rapidly and came from non-depleted graft cells. Over the following months the frequencies of hyperexpanded clones went down, and after one year T-cell counts and TCRbeta diversity were mostly credited to newly produced T cells. In some patients, the high TCRbeta diversity seen at day 60 was put down to recipient T cells and intrathymic progenitors that had survived conditioning.

What this sample's treatment or condition label stands for: allogeneic hematopoietic cell transplantation with graft depleted of TCRalphabeta T cells and CD19 B cells. TCRalphabeta/CD19-depleted allogeneic hematopoietic cell grafts were given to the transplant recipients, all of whom were children. The CDR3, from cysteine to phenylalanine, totals 16 residues. The kept DNA is CDR3 alone, 48 bases in frame from the first base. A distance of 19 bases separates the germline ends of V and J, which lose 6 bases and 7 bases respectively. Library generation was performed with PCR. Sequencer: Illumina HiSeq 2500. TCR library preparation used molecular barcoding, with unique molecular identifiers applied to normalize quantification of the TCRbeta repertoire. Through fastp at Q25 and MiXCR, TCRdb rebuilt clones from the public reads, retaining in-frame beta chains. One record per CDR3 amino acid sequence lists the most common genes and DNA. This sample gives hundreds of thousands of distinct CDR3 sequences in total; 24% of them show up just once. The biggest ten clones account for 4.5% to 5.5% of the sample.

The sequence derives from a female patient between 2 and 15 years old who had a stem cell transplant for congenital amegakaryocytic thrombocytopenia, so the T cells may come from the graft donor. Sequenced here: PBMCs, mostly from graft donor cells, sampled 360 days after TCRalphabeta/CD19-depleted stem cell transplant. The V gene is TRBV12-3 or TRBV12-4 and the J gene is TRBJ1-6; there is no confident call for the D gene. The CDR3 region has the sequence CASRPRRRARNSPLHF. The nucleotide sequence is given as TGTGCCAGCAGACCCCGGAGGAGGGCCCGGAATTCACCCCTCCACTTT.